The 26 T cell receptor beta chains given below trace back to one sample, sequenced in a study of blood T cell repertoires in COVID-19. Repertoires were generated with immunoSEQ multiplex PCR, while TCRdb's copy carries only in-frame clones and drops some. The sample lists 20,000 to 25,000 clones, around 81% seen once, with over 6.5% in the top ten. The specimen sequenced was peripheral blood. The receptors shown here come from a man in his 70s with acute or convalescent COVID-19.

The genes are TRBV24-1 and TRBJ2-1, with 9 bases that match TRBD1. J lost 7 bases, V lost 3 bases, and 6 bases had no gene match. The CDR3 consists of 15 residues. The germline CDR1 and CDR2 sequences are KGHDR and SFDVKD. CDR3 bases: TGTGCCACCAGTGATAGGGACAGGGCTAGGAATGAGCAGTTCTTC. Translated, it gives CATSDRDRARNEQFF.

The chain carries TRBV5-1 and TRBJ1-1; 11 nucleotides agree with TRBD1. J gave up 3 bases and V 5 bases, and 9 bases lay outside the gene matches. Germline CDR1 and CDR2: SGHRS and YFSETQ. This CDR3 contains 16 residues. Written as DNA, the CDR3 is TGCGCCAGCAGTTTGCCCCGGACAGGGGGCGACACTGAAGCTTTCTTT. The encoded protein is CASSLPRTGGDTEAFF.

In this sample, this clone turned up a few times. The chain is built from TRBV11-2 and TRBJ1-2; 11 bases are a match to TRBD1. Germline values: CDR1 SGHAT, CDR2 FQNNGV. V lost 8 bases, J lost 2 bases, and 10 bases stayed unmatched. The CDR3 runs 16 residues. CDR3 sequence: CASRSGTGGPNYGYTF. The CDR3 nucleotides are TGTGCCAGCCGCTCCGGGACAGGGGGGCCAAACTATGGCTACACCTTC.

This clone showed up just a few times. The chain recombines TRBV19 with TRBJ2-5; 7 bases match TRBD1. The CDR3 sequence is 12 residues long. Germline V gene lookup returns CDR1 LNHDA and CDR2 SQIVND (reference sequence). V gave up 10 bases and J gave up 3 bases; unmatched junction bases: 5. The CDR3, as DNA: TGTGCCACCCGGGACAGTGAAGAGACCCAGTACTTC. As protein: CATRDSEETQYF.

The genes are TRBV12-3 or TRBV12-4 and TRBJ2-4, with TRBD1 identical over 8 bases. V lost 6 bases, J lost 7 bases, and 2 bases stayed unmatched. The length of the CDR3 is 12 residues. The CDR3 loop reads CASRGQVNIQYF. Here the CDR3 DNA reads TGTGCCAGCAGGGGACAGGTTAACATTCAGTACTTC.

The chain's CDR3 is CASSSQGDSNQPQHF. In DNA, the CDR3 is TGTGCCAGCAGCTCCCAGGGGGATAGCAATCAGCCCCAGCATTTT. V gene TRBV9 combines with J gene TRBJ1-5, with TRBD1 identical over 7 bases. The CDR3 is made up of 15 amino acids. Trimming cost V 4 bases and J 0 bases; bases outside gene matches: 4. Per germline, CDR1 SGDLS and CDR2 YYNGEE.

The genes are TRBV2 and TRBJ1-5, with TRBD1 matching 7 bases. Germline V gene sequence: CDR1 SNHLY, CDR2 FYNNEI. Trimming cost V 8 bases and J 7 bases; bases outside gene matches: 8. This CDR3 has 13 residues. The CDR3 DNA reads as TGTGCCAGCGTTAGGGACAGAGAACAGCCCCAGCATTTT. Protein: CASVRDREQPQHF.

This clone was seen a single time. The chain employs TRBV7-3 and TRBJ2-3; 12 bases map to TRBD2. The germline V gene encodes CDR1 SGHTA and CDR2 FQGTGA. V trimming: 2 bases; J trimming: 3 bases; junction bases outside the gene matches: 9. The CDR3 extends over 18 amino acids. The CDR3 nucleotides are TGTGCCAGCAGCTTATCGACTAGCGGGGGCCCCGCGACAGATACGCAGTATTTT. Amino acids: CASSLSTSGGPATDTQYF.

The V gene is TRBV7-2, the J gene TRBJ2-7, with TRBD2 identical over 11 bases. CDR1 is SGHTA and CDR2 is FQGNSA in the germline V gene. The CDR3 runs 18 residues. J was trimmed by 3 bases and V by 2 bases; bases with no gene match: 12. CDR3 residues: CASSLSRKTSGTYYEQYF. CDR3 DNA: TGTGCCAGCAGCTTATCCCGGAAGACTAGCGGGACTTACTACGAGCAGTACTTC.

This clone has a handful of counts. The rearrangement uses TRBV25-1 and TRBJ1-2; 7 nucleotides align to TRBD1. Germline V CDR1 and CDR2: MGHDK, SYGVNS. V trimming: 8 bases; J trimming: 5 bases; junction bases outside the gene matches: 11. CDR3 length: 14 residues. The CDR3 loop reads CASAPTGQKYGYTF. For the CDR3, the DNA is TGTGCCAGCGCCCCTACGGGACAGAAATATGGCTACACCTTC.

The chain employs TRBV24-1 and TRBJ2-1; D not resolved. Germline loops: CDR1 KGHDR, CDR2 SFDVKD. The CDR3 is 16 amino acids. Trimming shortened V by 3 bases and J by 2 bases, and 13 bases separated the two germline ends. The CDR3 is CATSDPRGGTYNEQFF. The CDR3 bases are TGTGCCACCAGTGATCCCCGAGGTGGTACCTACAATGAGCAGTTCTTC.

The chain links TRBV6-2 or TRBV6-3 to TRBJ1-6; D is ambiguous. Germline loops: CDR1 MNHEY, CDR2 SVGEGT. The CDR3 sequence is 15 residues long. V shed 6 bases and J shed 7 bases, with 16 bases lying between them. CDR3: CASSETAGINSPLHF. The CDR3, as DNA: TGTGCCAGCAGCGAGACTGCGGGGATCAATTCACCCCTCCACTTT.

The chain is built from TRBV6-5 and TRBJ2-1, with 10 bases fitting TRBD2. V was clipped by 4 bases and J by 10 bases; unmatched bases: 4. Germline lookup yields CDR1 MNHEY and CDR2 SVGAGI. The CDR3 length is 13 residues. Written as DNA, the CDR3 is TGTGCCAGCAGTTTAGCGGGGGGCATCGAGCAGTTCTTC. As protein: CASSLAGGIEQFF.

The rearrangement links TRBV9 to TRBJ2-2, with TRBD2 matching 7 bases. The CDR3 consists of 18 residues. Germline assignment: CDR1 SGDLS and CDR2 YYNGEE. J lost 2 bases, V lost 1 base, and 11 bases had no gene match. The CDR3 DNA is TGTGCCAGCAGCGTAAGAGGGAGCGGGGAGCTAAACACCGGGGAGCTGTTTTTT. Its translation: CASSVRGSGELNTGELFF.

This rearrangement joins TRBV7-9 to TRBJ2-6; 9 nucleotides line up with TRBD1. CDR1 is SEHNR and CDR2 is FQNEAQ in the germline V gene (reference sequence). V lost 4 bases to trimming and J lost 0 bases; unmatched junction nucleotides: 10. The CDR3 has 19 amino acids. The CDR3 nucleotides are TGTGCCAGCAGCTCACTTTCGGGACAGGGATTCTCTGGGGCCAACGTCCTGACTTTC. It is translated as CASSSLSGQGFSGANVLTF.

CDR3 nucleotides: TGTGCCAGCAGCTTAAACCCCGCGGGGGACGAGCAGTACTTC. Translated: CASSLNPAGDEQYF. The chain uses TRBV7-3 and TRBJ2-7; 7 positions match TRBD2. V lost 1 base to trimming and J lost 5 bases; unmatched junction nucleotides: 5. This CDR3 is 14 amino acids long. Germline CDR1 reads SGHTA; CDR2 reads FQGTGA.

The J gene is TRBJ2-7, the V gene TRBV7-2; 7 positions match TRBD2. This CDR3 has 14 residues. With 5 bases clipped from V and 1 base from J, the junction kept 5 bases outside the gene matches. CDR1 SGHTA and CDR2 FQGNSA come from the germline V gene. This CDR3 is CASSARDYSYEQYF. CDR3 nucleotides: TGTGCCAGCAGCGCCCGGGACTATTCCTACGAGCAGTACTTC.

This chain joins TRBV2 and TRBJ1-6, with 10 bases identical to TRBD1. The CDR3 consists of 16 residues. Germline trimming cut 1 base from V and 10 bases from J; bases unmatched to any gene: 7. Germline V gene lookup returns CDR1 SNHLY and CDR2 FYNNEI. The CDR3 sequence: CASSEEGDRGGSPLHF. The CDR3 bases are TGTGCCAGCAGTGAAGAGGGGGACAGGGGAGGATCACCCCTCCACTTT. Based on the CDR3 plus reference TRBV2 and TRBJ1-6, the full variable domain is EPEVTQTPSHQVTQMGQEVILRCVPISNHLYFYWYRQILGQKVEFLVSFYNNEISEKSEIFDDQFSVERPDGSNFTLKIRSTKLEDSAMYFCASSEEGDRGGSPLHFGNGTRLTVT.

This clone was seen only a few times. The V gene is TRBV7-8, the J gene TRBJ2-7; a possible D gene is TRBD1 (6 bases). CDR1 is SGHVS, CDR2 FQNEAQ, per germline. V was trimmed by 5 bases and J by 4 bases, leaving 15 bases between them. The CDR3 contains 14 residues. In DNA form, the CDR3 reads TGTGCCAGCAGCGACACAGGGAAAGGGTACGAGCAGTACTTC. This encodes CASSDTGKGYEQYF.

V gene TRBV27 combines with J gene TRBJ1-6, with TRBD1 matching over 7 bases. Germline trimming cut 0 bases from V and 7 bases from J; bases unmatched to any gene: 3. The CDR3 length is 15 residues. Germline V gives CDR1 MNHEY, CDR2 SMNVEV (reference sequence). CDR3 sequence (DNA): TGTGCCAGCAGTTTATCTACAGGGGTAAATTCACCCCTCCACTTT. Translated: CASSLSTGVNSPLHF.

The genes are TRBV5-1 and TRBJ2-2; TRBD1 aligns across 7 bases. CDR3 length: 13 residues. V shed 4 bases, J shed 4 bases, and the junction held 1 base outside the gene matches. Germline CDR1 is SGHRS and CDR2 is YFSETQ. This CDR3 is CASSRDSTGELFF. CDR3 bases: TGCGCCAGCAGCCGGGACAGCACCGGGGAGCTGTTTTTT.

This rearrangement joins TRBV3-1 (or the pseudogene TRBV3-2) to TRBJ2-3; 11 nucleotides agree with TRBD2. The V segment lost 5 bases and the J segment 2 bases; nucleotides outside the gene matches: 6. This CDR3 contains 16 residues. CDR1 is LGHDT and CDR2 is YNNKEL in the germline V gene (reference sequence). The DNA of the CDR3 is TGTGCCAGCAGCTCTCGGACTAGCGGGTACACAGATACGCAGTATTTT. Its translation: CASSSRTSGYTDTQYF.

The chain links TRBV30 to TRBJ1-2; no clear D. Germline V gene lookup returns CDR1 GTSNPN and CDR2 SVGIG (reference sequence). The CDR3 runs 13 residues. The V gene lost 2 bases and the J gene lost 5 bases, with 12 bases spanning the gap. The CDR3 region has the DNA TGTGCCTGGAGTCCTCGGAGTATATATGGCTACACCTTC. It translates to CAWSPRSIYGYTF.

This clone has only one observation. J is TRBJ2-2 and V is TRBV6-5, with D unclear. CDR3 size: 12 residues. Germline V gene data show CDR1 as MNHEY and CDR2 as SVGAGI. V dropped 6 bases and J dropped 5 bases, with 7 bases sitting between them. CDR3 sequence reads: CASRLRTGELFF. The CDR3 coding sequence is TGTGCCAGCAGGCTACGGACCGGGGAGCTGTTTTTT.

The V gene is TRBV7-2, the J gene TRBJ1-2; D perhaps matches TRBD1 (5 bases). From germline, CDR1 is SGHTA and CDR2 FQGNSA. CDR3 length: 17 amino acids. V was cut by 2 bases and J by 2 bases, with 18 bases left in between. In nucleotides, the CDR3 is TGTGCCAGCAGCTTAACCCGAACCAGGGCGGCGAACTATGGCTACACCTTC. Translating gives CASSLTRTRAANYGYTF.

This clone has more than one count but fewer than ten. The CDR3 DNA follows: TGTGCCAGCAGCGTAGCTGCACAGGGAAACACCATATATTTT. This gives the protein CASSVAAQGNTIYF. J is TRBJ1-3 and V is TRBV9, with no clear D. The germline V and J ends were trimmed by 0 bases and 4 bases, with 8 bases remaining between them. The V gene's germline CDR1 is SGDLS and CDR2 YYNGEE. The CDR3 sequence is 14 residues long. The complete variable domain, with remaining parts taken from reference TRBV9 and TRBJ1-3, reads DSGVTQTPKHLITATGQRVTLRCSPRSGDLSVYWYQQSLDQGLQFLIQYYNGEERAKGNILERFSAQQFPDLHSELNLSSLELGDSALYFCASSVAAQGNTIYFGEGSWLTVV.